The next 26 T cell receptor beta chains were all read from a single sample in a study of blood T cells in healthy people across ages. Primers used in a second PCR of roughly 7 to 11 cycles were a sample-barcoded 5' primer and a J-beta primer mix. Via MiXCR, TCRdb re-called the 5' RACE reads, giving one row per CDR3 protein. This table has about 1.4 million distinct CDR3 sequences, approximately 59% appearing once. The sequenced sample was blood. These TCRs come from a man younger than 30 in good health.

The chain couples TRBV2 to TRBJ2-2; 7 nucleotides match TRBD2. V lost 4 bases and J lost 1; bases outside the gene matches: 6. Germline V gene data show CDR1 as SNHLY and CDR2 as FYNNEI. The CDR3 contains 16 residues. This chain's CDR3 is CASSVTAGMNTGELFF. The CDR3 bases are TGTGCCAGCAGTGTAACAGCGGGGATGAACACCGGGGAGCTGTTTTTT.

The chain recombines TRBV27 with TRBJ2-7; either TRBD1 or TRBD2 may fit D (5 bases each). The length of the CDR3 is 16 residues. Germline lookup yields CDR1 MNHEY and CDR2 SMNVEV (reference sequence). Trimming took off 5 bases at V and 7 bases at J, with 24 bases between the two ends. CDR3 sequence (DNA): TGTGCCAGCAGTACTCGGCAGGGACCGACTTTGTGGGAGCAGTACTTC. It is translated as CASSTRQGPTLWEQYF.

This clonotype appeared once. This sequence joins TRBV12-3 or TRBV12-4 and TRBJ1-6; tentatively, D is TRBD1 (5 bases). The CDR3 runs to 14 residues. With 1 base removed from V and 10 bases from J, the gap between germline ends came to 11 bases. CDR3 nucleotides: TGTGCCAGCAGTTTAGGCCCAGGGAGGTCACCCCTCCACTTT. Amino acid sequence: CASSLGPGRSPLHF.

CDR3 protein: CATSRDGPGLGYEQYF. The CDR3 DNA sequence: TGTGCCACCAGCAGAGATGGGCCGGGACTGGGGTACGAGCAGTACTTC. The chain couples TRBV15 to TRBJ2-7; weak D call: TRBD2 (6 bases). The CDR3 sequence is 16 residues long. From germline, CDR1 is LNHNV and CDR2 YYDKDF (reference sequence). Trimming cost V 0 bases and J 4 bases, with 16 bases left between them.

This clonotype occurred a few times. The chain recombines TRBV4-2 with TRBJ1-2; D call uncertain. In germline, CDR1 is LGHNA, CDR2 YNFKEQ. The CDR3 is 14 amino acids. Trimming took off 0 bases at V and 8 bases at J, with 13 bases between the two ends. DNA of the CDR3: TGTGCCAGCAGCCAAGATATGGAGGTCGGGGGCTACACCTTC. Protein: CASSQDMEVGGYTF.

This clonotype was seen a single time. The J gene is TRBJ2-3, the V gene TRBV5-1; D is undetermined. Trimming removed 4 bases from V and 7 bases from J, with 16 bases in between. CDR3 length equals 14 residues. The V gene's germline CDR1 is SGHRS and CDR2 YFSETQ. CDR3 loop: CASSPLGRGNTQYF. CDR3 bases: TGCGCCAGCAGCCCCTTAGGTAGAGGCAATACGCAGTATTTT. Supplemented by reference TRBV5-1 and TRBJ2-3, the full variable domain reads KAGVTQTPRYLIKTRGQQVTLSCSPISGHRSVSWYQQTPGQGLQFLFEYFSETQRNKGNFPGRFSGRQFSNSRSEMNVSTLELGDSALYLCASSPLGRGNTQYFGPGTRLTVL.

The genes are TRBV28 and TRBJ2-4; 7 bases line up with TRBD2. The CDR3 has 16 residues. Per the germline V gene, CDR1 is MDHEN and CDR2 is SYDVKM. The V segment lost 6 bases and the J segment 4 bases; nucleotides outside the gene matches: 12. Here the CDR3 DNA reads TGTGCCAGCAGGACCCTGGGGGGGTTCGGTAAAAACATTCAGTACTTC. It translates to CASRTLGGFGKNIQYF.

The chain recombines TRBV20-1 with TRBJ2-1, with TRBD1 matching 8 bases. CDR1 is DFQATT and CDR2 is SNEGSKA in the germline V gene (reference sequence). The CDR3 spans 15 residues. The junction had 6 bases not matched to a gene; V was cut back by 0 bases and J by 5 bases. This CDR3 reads CSARDHETGDNEQFF. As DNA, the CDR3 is TGCAGTGCTAGAGATCATGAGACAGGGGACAATGAGCAGTTCTTC.

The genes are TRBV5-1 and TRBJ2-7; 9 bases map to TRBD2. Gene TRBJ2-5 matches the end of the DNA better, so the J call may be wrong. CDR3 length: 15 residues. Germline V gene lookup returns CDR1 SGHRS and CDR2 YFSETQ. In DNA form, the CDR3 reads TGCGCCAGCAGCCCTCTAGCGGGGAGGCGTGAGACCCAGTACTTC. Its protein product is CASSPLAGRRETQYF.

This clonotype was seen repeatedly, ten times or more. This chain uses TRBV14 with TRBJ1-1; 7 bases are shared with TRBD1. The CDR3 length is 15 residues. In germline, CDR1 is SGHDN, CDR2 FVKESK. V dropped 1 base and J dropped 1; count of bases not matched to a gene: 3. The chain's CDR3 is CASSQAGQPNTEAFF. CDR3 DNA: TGTGCCAGCAGCCAAGCGGGACAGCCGAACACTGAAGCTTTCTTT.

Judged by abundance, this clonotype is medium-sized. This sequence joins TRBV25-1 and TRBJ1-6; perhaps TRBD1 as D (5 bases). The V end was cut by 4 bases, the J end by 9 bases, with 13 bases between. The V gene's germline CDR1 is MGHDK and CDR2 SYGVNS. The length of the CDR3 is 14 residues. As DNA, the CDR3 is TGTGCCAGCAGTGGATTGGGGGAAGCTTCACCCCTCCACTTT. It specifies CASSGLGEASPLHF.

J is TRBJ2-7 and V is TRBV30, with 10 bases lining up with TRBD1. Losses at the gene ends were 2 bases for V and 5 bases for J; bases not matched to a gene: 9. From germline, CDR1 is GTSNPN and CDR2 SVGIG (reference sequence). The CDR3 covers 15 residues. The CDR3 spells CAWSNNFGTGDEQYF. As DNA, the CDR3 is TGTGCCTGGAGTAACAACTTCGGGACAGGGGACGAGCAGTACTTC.

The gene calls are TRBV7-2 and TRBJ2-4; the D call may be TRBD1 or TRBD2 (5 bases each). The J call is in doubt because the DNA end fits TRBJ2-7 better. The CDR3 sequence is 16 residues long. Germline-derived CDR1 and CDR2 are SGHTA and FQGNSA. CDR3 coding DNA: TGTGCCAGCAGCCCCGGGGCGTATCATGGACTCTACGAGCAGTACTTC. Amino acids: CASSPGAYHGLYEQYF.

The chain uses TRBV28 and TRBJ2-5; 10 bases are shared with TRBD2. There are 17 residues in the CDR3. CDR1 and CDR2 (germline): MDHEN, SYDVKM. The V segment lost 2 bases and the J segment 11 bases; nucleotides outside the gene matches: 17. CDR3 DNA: TGTGCCAGCAGTTTAGAACTTCTAGCGGGGGTATACAATGAGCAGTACTTC. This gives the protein CASSLELLAGVYNEQYF.

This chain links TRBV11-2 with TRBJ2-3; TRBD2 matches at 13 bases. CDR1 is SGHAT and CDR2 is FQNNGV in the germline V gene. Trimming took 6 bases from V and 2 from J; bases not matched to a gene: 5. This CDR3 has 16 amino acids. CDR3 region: CASRPTSGRVTDTQYF. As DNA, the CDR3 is TGTGCCAGCAGGCCAACTAGCGGGAGGGTCACAGATACGCAGTATTTT.

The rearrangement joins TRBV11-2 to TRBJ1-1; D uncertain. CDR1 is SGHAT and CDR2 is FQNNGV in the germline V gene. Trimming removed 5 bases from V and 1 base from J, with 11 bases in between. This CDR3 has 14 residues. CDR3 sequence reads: CASSALDGNTEAFF. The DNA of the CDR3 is TGTGCCAGCAGCGCCCTTGACGGGAACACTGAAGCTTTCTTT.

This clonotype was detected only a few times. The CDR3 coding sequence is TGTGCCAGCAGCTTTCAAACAGCTGAAGCTTTCTTT. Its protein product is CASSFQTAEAFF. This chain uses TRBV7-9 with TRBJ1-1, with no clear D. V was clipped by 3 bases and J by 6 bases, with 8 bases between them. The CDR3 runs 12 residues. Per the germline V gene, CDR1 is SEHNR and CDR2 is FQNEAQ (reference sequence).

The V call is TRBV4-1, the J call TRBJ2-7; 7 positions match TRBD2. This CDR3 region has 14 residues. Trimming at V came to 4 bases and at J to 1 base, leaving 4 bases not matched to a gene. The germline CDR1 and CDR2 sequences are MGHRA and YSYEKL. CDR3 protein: CASSPTSVSYEQYF. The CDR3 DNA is TGCGCCAGCAGCCCCACTAGCGTATCCTACGAGCAGTACTTC.

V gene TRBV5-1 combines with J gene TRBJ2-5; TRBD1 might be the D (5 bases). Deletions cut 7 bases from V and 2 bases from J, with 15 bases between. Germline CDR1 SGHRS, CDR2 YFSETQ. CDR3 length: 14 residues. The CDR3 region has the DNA TGCGCCAGCGAGTCGGGCAGGGATCAAGAGACCCAGTACTTC. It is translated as CASESGRDQETQYF.

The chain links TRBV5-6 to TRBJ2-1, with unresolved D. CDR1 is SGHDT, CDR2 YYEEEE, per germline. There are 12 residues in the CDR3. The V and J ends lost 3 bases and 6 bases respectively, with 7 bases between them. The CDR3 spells CASSSIPNEQFF. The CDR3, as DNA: TGTGCCAGCAGCTCTATCCCCAATGAGCAGTTCTTC.

The CDR3, as DNA: TGTGCCACCAGTGATTGGGACTCAGATACGCAGTATTTT. It specifies CATSDWDSDTQYF. The chain combines TRBV24-1 with TRBJ2-3; D is possibly TRBD2 (6 bases). Germline values: CDR1 KGHDR, CDR2 SFDVKD. Between the trimmed V and J ends, which lost 2 bases and 4 bases, there was a span of 6 bases. This CDR3 contains 13 residues.

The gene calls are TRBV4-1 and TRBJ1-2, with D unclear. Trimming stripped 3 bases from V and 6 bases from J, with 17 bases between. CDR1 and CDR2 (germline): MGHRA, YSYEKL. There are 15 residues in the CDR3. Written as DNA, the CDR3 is TGCGCCAGCAGCCAGTGGGGAGCCAACGGCGATGGCTACACCTTC. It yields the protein CASSQWGANGDGYTF.

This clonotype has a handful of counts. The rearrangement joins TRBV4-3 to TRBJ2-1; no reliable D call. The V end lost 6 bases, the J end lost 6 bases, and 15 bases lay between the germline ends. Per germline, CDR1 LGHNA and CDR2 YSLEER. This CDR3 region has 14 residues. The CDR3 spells CASRLTEDRNEQFF. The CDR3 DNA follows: TGCGCCAGCAGGCTCACAGAAGACCGCAATGAGCAGTTCTTC.

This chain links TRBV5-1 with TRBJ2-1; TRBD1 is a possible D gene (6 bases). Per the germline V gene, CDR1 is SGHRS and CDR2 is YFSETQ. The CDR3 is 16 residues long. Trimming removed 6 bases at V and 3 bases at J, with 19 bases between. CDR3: CASTLDRPVDYNEQFF. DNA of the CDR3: TGCGCCAGCACCTTAGACAGGCCCGTAGACTACAATGAGCAGTTCTTC.

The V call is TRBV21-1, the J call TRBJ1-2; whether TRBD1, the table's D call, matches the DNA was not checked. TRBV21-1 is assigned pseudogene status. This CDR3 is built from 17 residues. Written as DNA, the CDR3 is TGTGCCAGCAGCAAAAATTTTGGTCCCGGAGGGGTAGGCGGCTACATCTTC. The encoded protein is CASSKNFGPGGVGGYIF.

The CDR3 nucleotides are TGCGCCAGCAGTCCCTATAGCGCGACGAACTACAATGAGCAGTTCTTC. This gives the protein CASSPYSATNYNEQFF. V is TRBV5-1 and J is TRBJ2-1; TRBD2 is a possible D gene (5 bases). The V gene's germline CDR1 is SGHRS and CDR2 YFSETQ. The CDR3 has 16 residues. Between the trimmed V and J ends, which lost 5 bases and 3 bases, there was a span of 18 bases.